This T cell receptor (beta chain) is from a study of blood T cell repertoires in COVID-19. Here immunoSEQ multiplex PCR was the method, and the copy in TCRdb shows in-frame clones only, minus some. The sample carries 110,000 or so clones, more than 80% recorded once. Germline V gene sequence: CDR1 SGHVS, CDR2 FQNEAQ. The length of the CDR3 is 21 residues. V was clipped by 5 bases and J by 3 bases; unmatched bases: 21. Patients from Seattle were sampled longitudinally, starting during active infection. The sequenced sample was peripheral blood. This chain links TRBV7-8 with TRBJ1-6; TRBD1 matches 8 bases. The receptor was derived from an older woman with COVID-19, enrolled during active disease. In DNA form, the CDR3 reads TGTGCCAGCAGCCGCCGCGGGACAGGTTATGGGGAAAGAGACTATAATTCACCCCTCCACTTT. Its protein is CASSRRGTGYGERDYNSPLHF.